This T cell receptor beta chain was sequenced for a study of monozygotic twins with inflammatory bowel disease. Findings and limits, study-wide: Against healthy co-twins, IBD patients had lower TCRbeta diversity (measured by inverse Simpson).

TCRdb reprocessed the 5' RACE reads, with one entry per CDR3 protein and no DNA. Its table lists fewer than 550,000 distinct CDR3 sequences. In regard to this clonotype: Its cognate antigen is unknown.

This CDR3 spans 15 amino acids. The specimen was blood. This chain uses TRBV12-3 or TRBV12-4 with TRBJ2-1; TCRdb outputs TRBD1, but without DNA this stays unchecked. This TCR was recovered from a human donor with ulcerative colitis or Crohn's disease, or a healthy co-twin of an affected twin (not recorded which). CDR3 region: CASSTDSRAYNEQFF.